The entry below gives a single T cell receptor beta chain sequence along with its context. Its antigen is not identified. Unique molecular identifiers were present in the TCR beta cDNA libraries. It was from about 1 to 10 million T cells that about 540,000 cDNA molecules came. TCRdb analysed the PCR reads with MiXCR anew, one entry per CDR3 protein. The profile covers about 500,000 distinct CDR3 sequences, with roughly 45% appearing a single time and around 10% taken by the ten largest. This entry comes from a study of post-analysis software for immune sequencing data. At the level of the study: Relapsing-remitting, secondary progressive and progressive-relapsing courses of multiple sclerosis were included. Findings of the study overall: Five or six TRBV segments, including TRBV5-6, TRBV5-1 and TRBV20-1, were more frequent in patients than controls.

V lost 6 bases, J lost 4 bases, and 18 bases stayed unmatched. Germline CDR1 ENHRY, CDR2 SYGVKD. The CDR3 consists of 19 residues. V and J are TRBV10-3 and TRBJ2-1; TRBD1 agrees at 10 bases. This TCR came from a girl aged 5 to 17 with multiple sclerosis. Sequenced: blood. The CDR3 is CAISPQKLAGTGVYNEQFF. The CDR3 nucleotides read TGTGCCATCAGCCCCCAAAAATTAGCCGGGACAGGGGTGTACAATGAGCAGTTCTTC.